This TCR beta chain was sequenced during a study of cytomegalovirus exposure and HLA in healthy donors. Overall study findings and caveats: A previous analysis found most TCR beta V segments productive roughly 87% or roughly 30% of the time.

PCR primers comprised 60 Vbeta and 13 Jbeta primers. Some clones are missing from TCRdb's copy, which holds only in-frame ones; the method was immunoSEQ multiplex PCR. The sample records tens of thousands of clones, under 85% being singletons. The V gene lost 0 bases and the J gene lost 0 bases, with 6 bases spanning the gap. The germline CDR1 and CDR2 sequences are SGHRS and YFSETQ. This CDR3 contains 14 residues. Note on this clone: Antigen specificity is unknown.

The chain is built from TRBV5-1 and TRBJ1-1; no definite D call. What was sequenced was PBMCs. The TCR sequence derives from a male donor in good health and CMV-seronegative. The chain's CDR3 is CASSLGSLNTEAFF. The DNA for the CDR3 is TGCGCCAGCAGCTTGGGCAGTTTGAACACTGAAGCTTTCTTT. Variable domain in full (rest from reference TRBV5-1 and TRBJ1-1): KAGVTQTPRYLIKTRGQQVTLSCSPISGHRSVSWYQQTPGQGLQFLFEYFSETQRNKGNFPGRFSGRQFSNSRSEMNVSTLELGDSALYLCASSLGSLNTEAFFGQGTRLTVV.